Listed below are T cell receptor beta chains from one sample, sequenced in a study of T-cell memory formation after mild COVID-19. TCRdb independently ran MiXCR on the 5' RACE reads; one entry per CDR3 protein. The repertoire includes fewer than 650,000 distinct CDR3 sequences, about a fifth of them detected once, and approximately 8.4% sits in the top ten. Sequenced sample: PBMCs or a T cell subset sorted from them (not recorded which). Receptors originate from an adult woman who had mild COVID-19 (a few samples of this study predate the infection). Cell type and time point are not known. Each CDR3 is given with its conserved first and last residue. The D gene is left open where the match is weak. Clone size is given for some rows only: seen once, a few or many times, or a class if the clone is expanded.

j_call v_call clone_size d_call cdr3_aa cdr3_nt
TRBJ2-7 TRBV4-3 . . CASSQEGGGGSDEQYF TGCGCCAGCAGCCAAGAGGGGGGAGGGGGCTCCGACGAGCAGTACTTC
TRBJ2-7 TRBV7-8 . TRBD2 CASSSWTSGRSYRSYEQYF TGTGCCAGCAGCTCCTGGACTAGCGGGAGGTCGTATCGCTCCTACGAGCAGTACTTC
TRBJ1-2 TRBV7-9 . TRBD1 CASSQWTGRAPYGYTF TGTGCCAGCAGCCAATGGACAGGGAGGGCACCCTATGGCTACACCTTC
TRBJ2-3 TRBV29-1 . . CSVADGTDTQYF TGCAGCGTTGCTGACGGGACAGATACGCAGTATTTT
TRBJ2-6 TRBV5-1 many . CASTPGSGANVLTF TGCGCCAGCACCCCGGGCTCTGGGGCCAACGTCCTGACTTTC
TRBJ2-1 TRBV2 few TRBD2 CASSPRLAGGQEQFF TGTGCCAGCAGTCCAAGACTAGCGGGGGGTCAGGAGCAGTTCTTC
TRBJ1-1 TRBV11-3 . TRBD1 CASSPLTGATEAFF TGTGCCAGCAGCCCTCTCACAGGGGCGACTGAAGCTTTCTTT
TRBJ1-1 TRBV30 . . CAWGQQNTEAFF TGTGCCTGGGGACAGCAGAACACTGAAGCTTTCTTT
TRBJ2-1 TRBV20-1 . TRBD2 CSARREVRNEQFF TGCAGTGCTAGGCGGGAGGTTAGAAATGAGCAGTTCTTC
TRBJ2-7 TRBV4-1 few . CASSRGVDSYEQYF TGCGCCAGCAGTCGAGGGGTCGACTCCTACGAGCAGTACTTC
TRBJ1-4 TRBV10-2 . . CASRNPGTDEKLFF TGCGCCAGCAGGAACCCCGGGACGGATGAAAAACTGTTTTTT
TRBJ2-3 TRBV15 few . CATSTRGDTQYF TGTGCCACCAGTACCAGGGGAGATACGCAGTATTTT
TRBJ1-5 TRBV7-6 . . CASSQARGNQPQHF TGTGCCAGCAGCCAAGCGCGGGGCAATCAGCCCCAGCATTTT
TRBJ2-1 TRBV6-1 . TRBD2 CASSEGLAAHNEQFF TGTGCCAGCAGTGAAGGACTAGCGGCCCACAATGAGCAGTTCTTC
TRBJ2-3 TRBV6-2/TRBV6-3 few . CASSYSGLLTDTQYF TGTGCCAGCAGTTACTCGGGACTCCTCACAGATACGCAGTATTTT
TRBJ2-5 TRBV18 . . CASSPPGSQETQYF TGTGCCAGCAGCCCCCCAGGGTCCCAAGAGACCCAGTACTTC
TRBJ1-2 TRBV27 few . CASSSLRLNYGYTF TGTGCCAGCAGTTCCCTACGGCTCAACTATGGCTACACCTTC
TRBJ1-5 TRBV6-4 . . CASSDLVFCNQPQHF TGTGCCAGCAGTGACTTGGTATTTTGCAATCAGCCCCAGCATTTT
TRBJ2-3 TRBV5-1 few . CASSLSFTDTQYF TGCGCCAGCAGCTTGAGCTTCACAGATACGCAGTATTTT
TRBJ2-1 TRBV4-1 . TRBD2 CASSKGVLAGPYF TGCGCCAGCAGCAAGGGGGTACTAGCGGGCCCGTATTTC
TRBJ2-3 TRBV7-2 many . CASSAKDTQYF TGTGCCAGCAGCGCCAAGGATACGCAGTATTTT
TRBJ2-1 TRBV12-3/TRBV12-4 . . CASSPTPRVANEQFF TGTGCCAGCAGCCCCACCCCGAGGGTGGCCAATGAGCAGTTCTTC
TRBJ1-2 TRBV19 . . CASSTPGGAYTF TGTGCCAGTAGTACCCCCGGGGGCGCCTACACCTTC
TRBJ1-1 TRBV6-5 few TRBD1 CASSYSMDRLNTEAFF TGTGCCAGCAGTTACTCGATGGACAGGCTAAACACTGAAGCTTTCTTT
TRBJ2-2 TRBV6-1 once . CASSAPGELFF TGTGCCAGCTCTGCACCCGGGGAGCTGTTTTTT
TRBJ2-6 TRBV15 . . CATSRDSIFSGANVLTF TGTGCCACCAGCAGAGACAGTATATTCTCTGGGGCCAACGTCCTGACTTTC
TRBJ2-7 TRBV27 . TRBD2 CARTLLAGKIYEQYF TGTGCCAGAACCCTTCTAGCGGGAAAGATCTACGAGCAGTACTTC
TRBJ1-1 TRBV2 . . CASRKTVGVTEAFF TGTGCCAGCAGGAAAACCGTGGGGGTCACTGAAGCTTTCTTT
TRBJ2-1 TRBV20-1 . . CSARILRSSYNEQFF TGCAGTGCTAGAATCCTCCGGAGCTCCTACAATGAGCAGTTCTTC
TRBJ1-1 TRBV6-5 many . CASRTQAQLFRAFF TGTGCCAGCAGAACCCAGGCGCAATTGTTTAGGGCTTTCTTT
TRBJ2-1 TRBV9 . TRBD1 CASSVGGLRGPGNEQFF TGTGCCAGCAGCGTAGGTGGATTGAGGGGGCCGGGGAATGAGCAGTTCTTC
TRBJ2-5 TRBV24-1 . . CATSDTRLSRRETQYF TGTGCCACCAGTGATACCAGACTTAGCCGACGGGAGACCCAGTACTTC
TRBJ1-2 TRBV6-2/TRBV6-3 few TRBD1 CASSSTAGQLLSSHGYTF TGTGCCAGCAGTTCCACCGCGGGACAGCTACTTAGTAGCCATGGCTACACCTTC
TRBJ1-4 TRBV27 . . CASSLVRPVLREKLFF TGTGCCAGCAGTTTAGTCCGACCTGTCCTAAGAGAAAAACTGTTTTTT
TRBJ2-3 TRBV11-2 . . CASSLLLLTQYF TGTGCCAGCAGCTTACTCCTCCTTACGCAGTATTTT
TRBJ2-2 TRBV6-5 . TRBD2 CASSYGGRATGELFF TGTGCCAGCAGTTACGGCGGGAGGGCCACCGGGGAGCTGTTTTTT
TRBJ2-3 TRBV7-8 few . CASSSHLGGTDTQYF TGTGCCAGCAGCTCCCATTTAGGGGGCACAGATACGCAGTATTTT
TRBJ1-1 TRBV2 . . CASSEWSATNTEAFF TGTGCCAGCAGTGAGTGGTCAGCTACGAACACTGAAGCTTTCTTT
TRBJ1-5 TRBV29-1 few . CSVGKASNQPQHF TGCAGCGTAGGAAAAGCGTCCAATCAGCCCCAGCATTTT
TRBJ2-3 TRBV12-3/TRBV12-4 . TRBD2 CASRTLAGGPGDTQYF TGTGCCAGCAGAACACTAGCGGGGGGTCCCGGAGATACGCAGTATTTT
TRBJ2-7 TRBV25-1 few . CASGLERGGYEQYF TGTGCCAGCGGGTTAGAAAGGGGGGGTTACGAGCAGTACTTC
TRBJ1-4 TRBV12-3/TRBV12-4 . TRBD1 CASSLGTGIGLISEKLFF TGTGCCAGCAGTTTAGGGACAGGGATCGGACTAATCTCTGAAAAACTGTTTTTT
TRBJ2-7 TRBV24-1 few . CATRVIVGSGPYEQYF TGTGCCACCCGAGTTATTGTCGGGAGTGGGCCCTACGAGCAGTACTTC
TRBJ2-3 TRBV14 few . CASSQVPRGWDTQYF TGTGCCAGCAGCCAAGTCCCCCGGGGATGGGATACGCAGTATTTT
TRBJ2-1 TRBV12-3/TRBV12-4 . . CASSFSKAEQFF TGTGCCAGCAGTTTTAGTAAGGCTGAGCAGTTCTTC
TRBJ2-7 TRBV2 . . CASTPPAVSYEQYF TGTGCCAGCACTCCACCGGCGGTAAGCTACGAGCAGTACTTC
TRBJ1-1 TRBV4-2 many . CASSQDRSGPEAFF TGTGCCAGCAGCCAAGATAGATCCGGACCTGAAGCTTTCTTT
TRBJ2-7 TRBV20-1 . . CSVWVRGHTYEQYF TGCAGTGTATGGGTGCGGGGGCACACCTACGAGCAGTACTTC
TRBJ2-5 TRBV12-3/TRBV12-4 many . CASSLTSQETQYF TGTGCCAGCAGTTTGACAAGTCAAGAGACCCAGTACTTC
TRBJ1-2 TRBV7-6 few . CASSSGSGGYTF TGTGCCAGCAGCTCCGGATCAGGGGGCTACACCTTC
TRBJ1-1 TRBV3-1 once . CASRLQGRTEAFF TGTGCCAGCAGACTACAGGGCCGCACTGAAGCTTTCTTT
TRBJ2-5 TRBV6-2/TRBV6-3 few TRBD2 CASRRLAGGEETQYF TGTGCCAGCAGAAGACTAGCGGGAGGCGAAGAGACCCAGTACTTC
TRBJ1-1 TRBV27 few . CASSFTRWGTEAFF TGTGCCAGCAGTTTCACCCGTTGGGGCACTGAAGCTTTCTTT